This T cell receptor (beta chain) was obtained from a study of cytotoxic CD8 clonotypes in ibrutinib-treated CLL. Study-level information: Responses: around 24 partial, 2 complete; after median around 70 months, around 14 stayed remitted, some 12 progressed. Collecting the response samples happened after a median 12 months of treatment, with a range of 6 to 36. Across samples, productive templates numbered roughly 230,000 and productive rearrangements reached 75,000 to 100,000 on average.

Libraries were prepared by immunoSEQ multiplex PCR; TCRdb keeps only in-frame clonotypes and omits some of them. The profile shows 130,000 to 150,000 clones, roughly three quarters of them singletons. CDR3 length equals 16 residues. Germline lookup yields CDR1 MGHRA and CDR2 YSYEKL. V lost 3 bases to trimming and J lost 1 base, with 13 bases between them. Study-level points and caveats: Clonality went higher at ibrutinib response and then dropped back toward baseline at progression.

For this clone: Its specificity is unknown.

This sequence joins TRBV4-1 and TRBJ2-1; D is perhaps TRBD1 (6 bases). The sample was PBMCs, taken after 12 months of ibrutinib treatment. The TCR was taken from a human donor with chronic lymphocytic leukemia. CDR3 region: CASSHPLTGSYNEQFF. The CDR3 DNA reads TGCGCCAGCAGCCACCCCTTAACAGGGTCCTACAATGAGCAGTTCTTC.